This TCR beta chain was captured in a study of vaccination and CD4 T cells after COVID-19. Study-wide background: Post-COVID samples had a sampling time that fell a median approximately 93 days after diagnosis (range 35 to 161).

The CDR3 runs 15 residues. V lost 7 bases and J lost 4, with 19 bases in between. Germline-derived CDR1 and CDR2 are SEHNR and FQNEAQ (reference sequence). Points from the study as a whole: There was no significant change from about 20 to 38 median reactive clonotypes.

About this clonotype: Its specificity is not known.

Indicated treatment: roughly 10-day PBMC culture with coronavirus spike peptide pools or control peptides (ViraFEST assay). Ahead of the COVID-19 pandemic (2011-2018), the CD4+ T cells of the unexposed donor were collected. ViraFEST expanded antigen-specific T cells with peptide pools, then sequenced TCRs. Alongside roughly 10 IU/ml IL-2 and around 10 ug/ml peptide pools, PBMCs were cultured at roughly 2 million per well. The Oncomine TCR Beta short-read assay was applied to DNA of cultured CD4+ T cells. TCRdb called the PCR reads again in MiXCR, with one record for every CDR3 protein. The sample lists 5,500 to 7,500 distinct CDR3 sequences, 52% occurring once.

The material sequenced was CD4+ T cells from blood, cultured in vitro. This chain connects TRBV7-9 to TRBJ1-2; D is unclear. The TCR originated in a human donor in good health. In DNA, the CDR3 is TGTGCCAGCAACTCCTGGACCCAACCCCCCTATGGCTACACCTTC. Translating it yields CASNSWTQPPYGYTF.